These 31 T cell receptor beta chains originate from one sample sequenced in a study of prognosis after radiotherapy for stage I lung cancer (dated by TCRdb to the early 2020s). Instrument used: Illumina HiSeq 3000. Two rounds of multiplex PCR were used to amplify the TCR beta CDR3 region from genomic DNA. The first PCR round used primers specific to each TRBV and TRBJ gene, and the primer sequences were filed in Chinese patent CN105087789A. TCRdb handled the public reads itself, with Q25 trimming in fastp and clone calling in MiXCR, and kept productive beta chains. For every CDR3 protein sequence, its rows merge into one entry that carries the most common genes and DNA. The sample yields 30,000 or so distinct CDR3 sequences; about 42% were counted once. The ten largest account for over 15% of the sample. The sample was PBMCs, taken before or after stereotactic body radiation therapy (not recorded which). The source of these receptors is a donor over 45 with non-small cell lung cancer.

This chain uses TRBV20-1 with TRBJ2-1; TRBD2 matches at 9 bases. CDR3 length: 17 residues. CDR1 DFQATT and CDR2 SNEGSKA come from the germline V gene (reference sequence). V lost 6 bases and J lost 2; bases outside the gene matches: 14. CDR3 bases: TGCAGTGCATGGACTGGCGGGGGGGACCTGACCTACAATGAGCAGTTCTTC. As protein: CSAWTGGGDLTYNEQFF.

Many counts were recorded for this clonotype. This sequence may be a read error, since a much larger clone differs from it by one base. The chain carries TRBV6-5 and TRBJ2-1, with D tentatively TRBD2 (5 bases). The CDR3 has 14 residues. Germline loops: CDR1 MNHEY, CDR2 SVGAGI. Trimming removed 4 bases at V and 6 bases at J, with 13 bases between. CDR3 sequence reads: CASSCSREGNEQFF. The DNA of the CDR3 is TGTGCCAGCAGTTGCTCACGGGAAGGCAATGAGCAGTTCTTC.

This clonotype was observed many times. The CDR3 here is CASSVDPNYQETQYF. The CDR3 DNA sequence: TGTGCCAGCAGCGTAGATCCGAACTACCAAGAGACCCAGTACTTC. The chain uses TRBV9 and TRBJ2-5; D remains ambiguous. CDR1 and CDR2 (germline): SGDLS, YYNGEE. V dropped 0 bases and J dropped 0 bases, with 9 bases sitting between them. The CDR3 covers 15 residues.

The rearrangement links TRBV20-1 to TRBJ1-5, with D possibly TRBD1 on 5 matching bases. Germline V gene sequence: CDR1 DFQATT, CDR2 SNEGSKA (reference sequence). The CDR3 is 15 residues long. Trimming cost V 1 base and J 4 bases, with 14 bases left between them. The CDR3 DNA reads as TGCAGTGCTAGAGGCCAGGGAGCCCCAAATCAGCCCCAGCATTTT. It specifies CSARGQGAPNQPQHF.

This clonotype was counted ten times or more. The chain has TRBV6-1 and TRBJ2-1, with 9 bases aligning to TRBD1. The CDR3 runs to 15 residues. The V and J ends lost 7 bases and 10 bases, in that order; junction bases with no gene match: 14. Germline CDR1 reads MNHNS; CDR2 reads SASEGT. In nucleotides, the CDR3 is TGTGCCAGCACCGCCACAGGGGGCGCCGGCTTCGAGCAGTTCTTC. As protein: CASTATGGAGFEQFF.

A remark on this clonotype: At one end the junction does not follow the germline gene, possibly because of a read error. V usage is TRBV6-2 or TRBV6-3 and J usage is TRBJ2-7; 9 bases map to TRBD2. There are 16 residues in the CDR3. From germline, CDR1 is MNHEY and CDR2 SVGEGT. The CDR3 region has the DNA TGTGCCAGCAGTTACTTCCGGGCGGGAGGGCTCTACGATCAGTACTTC. It translates to CASSYFRAGGLYDQYF.

This chain joins TRBV15 and TRBJ1-3; D not resolved. Deletions cut 0 bases from V and 3 bases from J, with 9 bases between. Per the germline V gene, CDR1 is LNHNV and CDR2 is YYDKDF (reference sequence). The CDR3 runs to 15 residues. The CDR3 loop is CATSRDSGYGNTIYF. In DNA form, the CDR3 reads TGTGCCACCAGCAGAGATTCCGGTTATGGAAACACCATATATTTT.

This clonotype was picked up a small number of times. A much larger clone sits a single nucleotide away, making a read error possible. Lacking the conserved final phenylalanine or tryptophan, this CDR3 likely reflects a read error. This sequence joins TRBV7-9 and TRBJ2-3; 7 bases match TRBD1. The CDR3 is 13 residues long. Germline-derived CDR1 and CDR2 are SEHNR and FQNEAQ (reference sequence). Trimming at V came to 11 bases and at J to 0 bases, leaving 5 bases not matched to a gene. CDR3 sequence: CAGRQGSTDTQYL. In DNA, the CDR3 is TGTGCCGGAAGACAGGGTAGCACAGATACGCAGTATCTT.

A remark on this clonotype: This clone may be a read error of a much larger clone one base away. The chain has TRBV20-1 and TRBJ2-7; D is tentatively TRBD1 or TRBD2 (6 bases each). The V gene's germline CDR1 is DFQATT and CDR2 SNEGSKA (reference sequence). The CDR3 contains 14 residues. As DNA, the CDR3 is TGCAGTGCTGGTAGGGTGGGGGGCTCCTACGGGCAGTACTTC. Amino acids: CSAGRVGGSYGQYF.

This clonotype is labeled medium-sized. This chain joins TRBV7-9 and TRBJ2-1, with 9 nucleotides matching TRBD1. Germline loops: CDR1 SEHNR, CDR2 FQNEAQ (reference sequence). The CDR3 is made up of 16 amino acids. With 2 bases clipped from V and 1 base from J, the junction kept 3 bases outside the gene matches. The CDR3 spells CASSLLQGASYNEQFF. CDR3 sequence (DNA): TGTGCCAGCAGCTTATTACAGGGGGCGTCCTACAATGAGCAGTTCTTC.

This clonotype was counted at least ten times. V gene TRBV30 combines with J gene TRBJ2-5; 8 positions agree with TRBD2. The length of the CDR3 is 13 residues. Germline V gene lookup returns CDR1 GTSNPN and CDR2 SVGIG (reference sequence). Losses at the gene ends were 3 bases for V and 4 bases for J; bases not matched to a gene: 4. CDR3 DNA: TGTGCCTGGAGGCTCGGGGGGGGAGAGACCCAGTACTTC. As protein: CAWRLGGGETQYF.

This clonotype appeared many times. This rearrangement joins TRBV29-1 to TRBJ1-2; no reliable D call. This CDR3 is 14 amino acids long. CDR1 is SQVTM, CDR2 ANQGSEA, per germline. V was pared by 3 bases and J by 1 base, with 12 bases between. For the CDR3, the DNA is TGCAGCGTTGATCAAGAGCCCCTTAACTATGGCTACACCTTC. It is translated as CSVDQEPLNYGYTF.

This clonotype was seen many times. This chain links TRBV5-4 with TRBJ2-7, with a weak D call TRBD2 (5 bases). The CDR3 extends over 13 amino acids. Trimming stripped 1 base from V and 7 bases from J, with 12 bases between. CDR1 is SGHNT and CDR2 is YYREEE in the germline V gene (reference sequence). CDR3 nucleotide sequence: TGTGCCAGCAGCTTGACGGGATCTGAGGAGCAGTACTTC. It is translated as CASSLTGSEEQYF.

This clonotype was detected ten times or more. CDR3 amino acids: CASTRARNTEAFF. As DNA, the CDR3 is TGTGCCAGCACGAGGGCTAGGAACACTGAAGCTTTCTTT. V gene TRBV6-1 combines with J gene TRBJ1-1; D is unresolved. V dropped 7 bases and J dropped 1 base, with 10 bases sitting between them. The CDR3 totals 13 residues. Looked up from germline, CDR1 is MNHNS and CDR2 is SASEGT.

The chain has TRBV6-1 and TRBJ2-2; D remains unclear. CDR1 MNHNS and CDR2 SASEGT come from the germline V gene. This CDR3 is 15 amino acids long. Trimming took off 7 bases at V and 3 bases at J, with 15 bases between the two ends. The CDR3 loop is CASTQHQTDTGELFF. The CDR3 DNA is TGTGCCAGCACCCAACACCAGACGGACACCGGGGAGCTGTTTTTT.

This clonotype was counted ten times or more. This rearrangement joins TRBV19 to TRBJ1-5; unclear D gene. The CDR3 loop spans 14 amino acids. The V end lost 1 base, the J end lost 11 bases, and 15 bases lay between the germline ends. Per germline, CDR1 LNHDA and CDR2 SQIVND (reference sequence). Written as DNA, the CDR3 is TGTGCCAGTAGTATAGGGAACCCCAATTCGGCCCAGCATTTT. It yields the protein CASSIGNPNSAQHF. Looking up the rest from reference TRBV19 and TRBJ1-5 gives the full variable domain: DGGITQSPKYLFRKEGQNVTLSCEQNLNHDAMYWYRQDPGQGLRLIYYSQIVNDFQKGDIAEGYSVSREKKESFPLTVTSAQKNPTAFYLCASSIGNPNSAQHFGDGTRLSIL.

This clonotype appeared many times. The CDR3 coding sequence is TGTGCCAGCTCCGACGACCGTCCGAACACCGGGGAGCTGTTTTTT. Translating it yields CASSDDRPNTGELFF. The chain couples TRBV18 to TRBJ2-2, with D hard to call. The CDR3 length is 15 residues. CDR1 is KGHSH and CDR2 is LQKENI in the germline V gene. V was pared by 6 bases and J by 0 bases, with 11 bases between. Based on the CDR3 plus reference TRBV18 and TRBJ2-2, the full variable domain is NAGVMQNPRHLVRRRGQEARLRCSPMKGHSHVYWYRQLPEEGLKFMVYLQKENIIDESGMPKERFSAEFPKEGPSILRIQQVVRGDSAAYFCASSDDRPNTGELFFGEGSRLTVL.

This clonotype was found many times. The V and J genes are TRBV5-1 and TRBJ2-7, with 10 bases lining up with TRBD1. The CDR3 is made up of 15 amino acids. The germline CDR1 and CDR2 sequences are SGHRS and YFSETQ. J was trimmed by 6 bases and V by 3 bases; bases with no gene match: 9. As DNA, the CDR3 is TGCGCCAGCAGCTCCACCGGGACAGGGGCCGGCGAGCAGTACTTC. Encoded protein: CASSSTGTGAGEQYF. Complete variable domain (other parts from reference TRBV5-1 and TRBJ2-7): KAGVTQTPRYLIKTRGQQVTLSCSPISGHRSVSWYQQTPGQGLQFLFEYFSETQRNKGNFPGRFSGRQFSNSRSEMNVSTLELGDSALYLCASSSTGTGAGEQYFGPGTRLTVT.

With respect to this clonotype: An end of the junction does not agree with germline; a read error may underlie this. The genes are TRBV27 and TRBJ1-4; TRBD1 matches at 7 bases. The CDR3 loop spans 14 amino acids. Germline lookup yields CDR1 MNHEY and CDR2 SMNVEV (reference sequence). The CDR3 DNA reads TGTGCCAGCGGGCGGACAGGAGCCCATGAAGAACTGTTTTTT. Its translation is CASGRTGAHEELFF. The whole variable domain, filled in from reference TRBV27 and TRBJ1-4, reads EAQVTQNPRYLITVTGKKLTVTCSQNMNHEYMSWYRQDPGLGLRQIYYSMNVEVTDKGDVPEGYKVSRKEKRNFPLILESPSPNQTSLYFCASGRTGAHEELFFGSGTQLSVL.

V is TRBV6-2 or TRBV6-3 and J is TRBJ2-6; D gene unclear. The V gene lost 9 bases and the J gene lost 0 bases, with 18 bases spanning the gap. This CDR3 region has 17 residues. CDR1 is MNHEY, CDR2 SVGEGT, per germline. The CDR3 spells CARRNDTYSSGANVLTF. The CDR3 coding sequence is TGTGCCAGAAGAAACGATACTTACAGCTCTGGGGCCAACGTCCTGACTTTC.

This clonotype was observed a single time. V gene TRBV28 combines with J gene TRBJ1-5; perhaps TRBD1 as D (5 bases). Trimming shortened V by 6 bases and J by 3 bases, and 18 bases separated the two germline ends. Germline CDR1 is MDHEN and CDR2 is SYDVKM. This CDR3 is built from 16 residues. CDR3 nucleotides: TGTGCCAGCAGCTCCTGGGGCGGTATAATCAATCAGCCCCAGCATTTT. The encoded protein is CASSSWGGIINQPQHF.

The rearrangement joins TRBV27 to TRBJ2-5; 7 bases agree with TRBD2. CDR1 is MNHEY, CDR2 SMNVEV, per germline (reference sequence). The CDR3 has 16 amino acids. V dropped 5 bases and J dropped 8; count of bases not matched to a gene: 17. The CDR3 protein is CASSTGLSGGRDTQYF. The DNA of the CDR3 is TGTGCCAGCAGTACTGGACTATCGGGAGGCCGGGATACCCAGTACTTC.

This clonotype has ten or more counts. The chain uses TRBV19 and TRBJ2-2; TRBD1 aligns across 10 bases. J gave up 7 bases and V 7 bases, and 9 bases lay outside the gene matches. This CDR3 region has 15 residues. In germline, CDR1 is LNHDA, CDR2 SQIVND (reference sequence). CDR3 sequence: CASTSRTGGGGELFF. The CDR3 DNA reads TGTGCCAGTACCAGCAGGACAGGGGGTGGCGGGGAGCTGTTTTTT.

The V call is TRBV20-1, the J call TRBJ2-2; perhaps TRBD1 as D (6 bases). V was cut by 2 bases and J by 6 bases, with 28 bases left in between. The CDR3 loop spans 19 amino acids. The V gene's germline CDR1 is DFQATT and CDR2 SNEGSKA (reference sequence). The CDR3 DNA sequence: TGCAGTGCTAGACTATACCCAGCCGGGACACATACCAGGGCCGGGGAGCTGTTTTTT. Protein: CSARLYPAGTHTRAGELFF.

This clonotype was counted many times. The CDR3 loop reads CASTLSGNNEQFF. The CDR3 bases are TGTGCCAGCACCCTTAGCGGAAACAATGAGCAGTTCTTC. V gene TRBV2 combines with J gene TRBJ2-1; TRBD2 is a possible D gene (6 bases). V gave up 7 bases and J gave up 5 bases, with 12 bases separating them. The CDR3 covers 13 residues. CDR1 is SNHLY and CDR2 is FYNNEI in the germline V gene. The whole variable domain, filled in from reference TRBV2 and TRBJ2-1, reads EPEVTQTPSHQVTQMGQEVILRCVPISNHLYFYWYRQILGQKVEFLVSFYNNEISEKSEIFDDQFSVERPDGSNFTLKIRSTKLEDSAMYFCASTLSGNNEQFFGPGTRLTVL.

The genes are TRBV7-6 and TRBJ2-5; D remains ambiguous. Germline V gene data show CDR1 as SGHVS and CDR2 as FNYEAQ. V was pared by 4 bases and J by 7 bases, with 7 bases between. CDR3 length: 11 residues. The CDR3 DNA sequence: TGTGCCAGCAGCTCTACAGTGACCCAGTACTTC. Amino acids: CASSSTVTQYF.

This clonotype was counted ten times or more. The V call is TRBV5-1, the J call TRBJ1-1; D gene uncertain. The CDR3 spans 15 residues. Trimming shortened V by 0 bases and J by 0 bases, and 9 bases separated the two germline ends. Germline V gene sequence: CDR1 SGHRS, CDR2 YFSETQ. The CDR3 nucleotides are TGCGCCAGCAGCTTGGTCGGCAGCATGAACACTGAAGCTTTCTTT. As protein: CASSLVGSMNTEAFF.

The chain combines TRBV6-2 or TRBV6-3 with TRBJ2-7, with D possibly TRBD2 on 6 matching bases. The V end was cut by 2 bases, the J end by 4 bases, with 21 bases between. The V gene's germline CDR1 is MNHEY and CDR2 SVGEGT. This CDR3 region has 17 residues. CDR3: CASSYPQEGEVLYEQYF. The CDR3 region has the DNA TGTGCCAGCAGTTACCCCCAGGAGGGTGAGGTCCTATACGAGCAGTACTTC.

This clonotype was seen ten or more times. CDR3 amino acids: CASSEAGGDRWSRYQETQYF. CDR3 nucleotides: TGTGCCAGCAGTGAAGCGGGCGGAGACAGGTGGTCTCGGTACCAAGAGACCCAGTACTTC. The rearrangement links TRBV6-1 to TRBJ2-5, with a tentative D call TRBD1 (6 bases). V lost 0 bases to trimming and J lost 0 bases, with 23 bases between them. In germline, CDR1 is MNHNS, CDR2 SASEGT. This CDR3 is 20 amino acids long.

This CDR3 reads CSAEGQGQETQYF. The CDR3 DNA reads TGCAGTGCAGAGGGACAGGGGCAAGAGACCCAGTACTTC. The rearrangement joins TRBV20-1 to TRBJ2-5, with 10 bases that match TRBD1. The V and J ends lost 6 bases and 2 bases, in that order; junction bases with no gene match: 3. This CDR3 is 13 amino acids long. Germline values: CDR1 DFQATT, CDR2 SNEGSKA (reference sequence).

Comment on this clonotype: Since a far larger clone is one base different, this is likely a read error. The V gene is TRBV6-1, the J gene TRBJ2-1; 9 bases are shared with TRBD2. Unmatched junction bases numbered 8, after V lost 7 bases and J lost 7 bases. The CDR3 runs to 14 residues. The germline V gene encodes CDR1 MNHNS and CDR2 SASEGT. CDR3 in amino acids: CASIPIAGENEQFF. In DNA form, the CDR3 reads TGTGCCAGCATCCCTATAGCGGGGGAGAATGAGCAGTTCTTC.